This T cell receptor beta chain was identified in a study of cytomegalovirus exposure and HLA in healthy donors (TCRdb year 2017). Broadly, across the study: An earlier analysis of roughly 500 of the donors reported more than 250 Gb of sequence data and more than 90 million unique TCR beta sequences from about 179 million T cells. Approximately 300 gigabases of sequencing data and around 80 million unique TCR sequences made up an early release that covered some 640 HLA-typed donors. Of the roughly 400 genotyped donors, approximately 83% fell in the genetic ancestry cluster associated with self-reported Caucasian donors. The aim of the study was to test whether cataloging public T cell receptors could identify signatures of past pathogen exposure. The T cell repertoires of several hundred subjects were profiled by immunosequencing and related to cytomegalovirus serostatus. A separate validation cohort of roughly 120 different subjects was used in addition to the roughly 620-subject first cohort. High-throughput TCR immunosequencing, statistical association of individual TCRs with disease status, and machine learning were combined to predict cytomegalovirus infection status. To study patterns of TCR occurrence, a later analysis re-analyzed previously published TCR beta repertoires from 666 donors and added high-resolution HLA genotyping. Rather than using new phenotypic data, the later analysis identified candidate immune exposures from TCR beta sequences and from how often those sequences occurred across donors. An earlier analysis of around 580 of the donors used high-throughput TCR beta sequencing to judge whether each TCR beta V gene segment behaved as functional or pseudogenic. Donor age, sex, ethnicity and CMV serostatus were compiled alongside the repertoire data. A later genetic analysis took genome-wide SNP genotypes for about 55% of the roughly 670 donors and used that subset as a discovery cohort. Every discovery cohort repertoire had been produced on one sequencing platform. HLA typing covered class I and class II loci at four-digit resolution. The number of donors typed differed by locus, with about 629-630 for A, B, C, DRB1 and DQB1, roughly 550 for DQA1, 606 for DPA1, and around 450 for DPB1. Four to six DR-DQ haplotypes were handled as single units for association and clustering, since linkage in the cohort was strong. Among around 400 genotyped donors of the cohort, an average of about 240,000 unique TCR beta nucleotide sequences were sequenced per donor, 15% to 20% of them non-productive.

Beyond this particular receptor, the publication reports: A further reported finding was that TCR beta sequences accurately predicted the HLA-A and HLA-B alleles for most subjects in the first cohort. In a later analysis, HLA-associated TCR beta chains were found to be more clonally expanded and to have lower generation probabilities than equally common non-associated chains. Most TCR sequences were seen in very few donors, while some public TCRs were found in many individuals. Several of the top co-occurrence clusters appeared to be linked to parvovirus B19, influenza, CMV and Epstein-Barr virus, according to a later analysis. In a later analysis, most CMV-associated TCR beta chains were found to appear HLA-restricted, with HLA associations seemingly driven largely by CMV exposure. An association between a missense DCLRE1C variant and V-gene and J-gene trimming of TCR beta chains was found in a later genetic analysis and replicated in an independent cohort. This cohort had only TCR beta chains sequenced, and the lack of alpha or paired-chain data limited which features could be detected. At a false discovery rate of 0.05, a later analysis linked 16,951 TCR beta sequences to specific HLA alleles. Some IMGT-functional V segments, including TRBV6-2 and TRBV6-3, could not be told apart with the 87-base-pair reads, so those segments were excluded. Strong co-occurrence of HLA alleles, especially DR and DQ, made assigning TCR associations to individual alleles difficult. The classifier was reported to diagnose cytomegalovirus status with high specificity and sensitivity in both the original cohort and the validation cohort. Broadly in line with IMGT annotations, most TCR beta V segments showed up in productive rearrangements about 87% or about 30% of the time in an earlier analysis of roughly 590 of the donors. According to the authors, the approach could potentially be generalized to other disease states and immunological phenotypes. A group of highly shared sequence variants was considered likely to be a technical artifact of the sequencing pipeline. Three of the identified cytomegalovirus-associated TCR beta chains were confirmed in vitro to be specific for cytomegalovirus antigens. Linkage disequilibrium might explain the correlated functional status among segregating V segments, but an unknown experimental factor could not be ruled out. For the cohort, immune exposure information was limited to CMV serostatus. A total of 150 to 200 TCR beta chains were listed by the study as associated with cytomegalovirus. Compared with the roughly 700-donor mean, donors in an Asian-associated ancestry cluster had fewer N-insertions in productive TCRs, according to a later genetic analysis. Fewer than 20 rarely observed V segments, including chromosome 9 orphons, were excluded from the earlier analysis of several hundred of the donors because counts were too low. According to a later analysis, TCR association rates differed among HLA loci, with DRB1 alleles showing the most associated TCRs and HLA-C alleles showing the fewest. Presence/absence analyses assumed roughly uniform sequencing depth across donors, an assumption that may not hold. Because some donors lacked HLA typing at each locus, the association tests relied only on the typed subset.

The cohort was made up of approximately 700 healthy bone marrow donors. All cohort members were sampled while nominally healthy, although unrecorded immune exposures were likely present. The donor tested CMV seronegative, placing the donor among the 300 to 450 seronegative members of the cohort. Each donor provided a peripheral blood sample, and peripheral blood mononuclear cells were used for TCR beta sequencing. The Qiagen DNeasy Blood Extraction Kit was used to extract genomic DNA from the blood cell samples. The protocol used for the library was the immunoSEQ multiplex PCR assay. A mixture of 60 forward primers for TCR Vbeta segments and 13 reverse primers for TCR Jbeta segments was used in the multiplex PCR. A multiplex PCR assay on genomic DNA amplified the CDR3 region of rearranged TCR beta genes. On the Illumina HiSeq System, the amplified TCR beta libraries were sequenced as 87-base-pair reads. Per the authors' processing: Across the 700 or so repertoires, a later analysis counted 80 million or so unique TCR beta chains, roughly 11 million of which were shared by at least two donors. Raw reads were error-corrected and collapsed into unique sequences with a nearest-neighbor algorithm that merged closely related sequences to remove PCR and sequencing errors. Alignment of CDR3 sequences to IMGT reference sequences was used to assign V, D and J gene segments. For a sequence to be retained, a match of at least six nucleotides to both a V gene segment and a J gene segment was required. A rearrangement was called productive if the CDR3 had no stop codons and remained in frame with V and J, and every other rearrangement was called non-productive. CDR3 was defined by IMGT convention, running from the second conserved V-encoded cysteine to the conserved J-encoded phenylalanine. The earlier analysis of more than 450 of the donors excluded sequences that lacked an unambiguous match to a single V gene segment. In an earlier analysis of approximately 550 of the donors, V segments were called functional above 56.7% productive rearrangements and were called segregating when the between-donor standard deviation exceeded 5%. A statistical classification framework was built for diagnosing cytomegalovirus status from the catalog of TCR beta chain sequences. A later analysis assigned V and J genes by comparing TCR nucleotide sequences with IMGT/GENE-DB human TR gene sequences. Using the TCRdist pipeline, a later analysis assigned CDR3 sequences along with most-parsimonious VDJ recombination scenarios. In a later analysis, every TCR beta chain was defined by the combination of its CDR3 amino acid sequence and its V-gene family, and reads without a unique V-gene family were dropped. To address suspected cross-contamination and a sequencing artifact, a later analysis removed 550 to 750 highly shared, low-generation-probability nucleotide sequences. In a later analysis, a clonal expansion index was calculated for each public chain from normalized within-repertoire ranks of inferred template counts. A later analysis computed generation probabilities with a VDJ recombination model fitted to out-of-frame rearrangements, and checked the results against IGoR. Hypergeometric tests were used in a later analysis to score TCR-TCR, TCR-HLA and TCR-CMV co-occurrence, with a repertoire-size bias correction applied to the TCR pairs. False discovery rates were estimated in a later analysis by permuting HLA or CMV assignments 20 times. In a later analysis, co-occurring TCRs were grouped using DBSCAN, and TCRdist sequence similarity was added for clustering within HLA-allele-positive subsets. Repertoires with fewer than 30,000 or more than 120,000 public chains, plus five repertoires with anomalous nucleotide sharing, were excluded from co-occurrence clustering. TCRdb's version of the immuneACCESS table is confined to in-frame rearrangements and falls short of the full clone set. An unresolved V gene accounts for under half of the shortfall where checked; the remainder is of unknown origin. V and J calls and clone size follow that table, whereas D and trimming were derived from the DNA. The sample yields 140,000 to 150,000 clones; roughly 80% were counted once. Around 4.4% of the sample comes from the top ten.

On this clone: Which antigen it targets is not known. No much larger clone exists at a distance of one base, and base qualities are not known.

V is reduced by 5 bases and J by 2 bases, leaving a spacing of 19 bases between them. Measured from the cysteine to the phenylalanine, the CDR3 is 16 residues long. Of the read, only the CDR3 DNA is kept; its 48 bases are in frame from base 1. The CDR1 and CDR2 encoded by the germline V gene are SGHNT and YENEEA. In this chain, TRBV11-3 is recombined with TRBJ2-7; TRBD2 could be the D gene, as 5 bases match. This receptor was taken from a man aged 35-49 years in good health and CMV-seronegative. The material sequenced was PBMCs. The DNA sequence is TGTGCCAGCAGCCAGAGCCCGGGGTCCCCCCCCTACGAGCAGTACTTC. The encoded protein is CASSQSPGSPPYEQYF.